This TCR beta chain was recorded in a study of cytomegalovirus exposure and HLA in healthy donors. Study-wide results and caveats: In vitro, a few CMV-associated chains proved specific for CMV antigens.

The CDR3 has 13 residues. Germline V gives CDR1 SGHAT, CDR2 FQNNGV. V gave up 5 bases and J gave up 15 bases, with 20 bases separating them. Details on this clone: Its target is unknown.

Use of 60 Vbeta and 13 Jbeta primers characterized the PCR. In the original analysis: Roughly 11 million of the about 80 million unique TCR beta chains counted in a later analysis were shared. The assay was immunoSEQ multiplex PCR, and TCRdb's table has in-frame clones only and misses some. For V, J and clone size, that table is used; D and trimming come from the DNA. The top ten hold 1.2% of the sample, which has 80,000 to 130,000 clones, 75% to 85% seen once. The chain uses TRBV11-2 and TRBJ2-1; a possible D gene is TRBD2 (6 bases). The sample taken for sequencing was PBMCs. The sequence derives from a woman in her late teens or twenties in good health and CMV-seronegative. The CDR3 here is CASSRGGAGVGFF. In DNA form, the CDR3 reads TGTGCCAGCAGCCGCGGAGGGGCGGGTGTCGGGTTCTTC.